A single sample gave rise to the 12 T cell receptor beta chains below, sequenced in a study of blood T cell repertoires in COVID-19 (dated by TCRdb to the early 2020s). The library was obtained by the immunoSEQ multiplex PCR assay. The clones in this table, taken by TCRdb from immuneACCESS, are in-frame only. Not every clone is retained; where verified, under half of the shortfall comes from an unresolved V gene, and the cause of the rest is unknown. The sample table records some 52,000 clones; under 90% of these occur just once. Around 28% of the sample is in the top ten clones. What was sequenced was peripheral blood. These receptors originate from a human donor in a cohort sampled during active COVID-19.

The V call is TRBV11-3, the J call TRBJ2-1, with D perhaps matching TRBD2 (5 bases). Germline CDR1 reads SGHNT; CDR2 reads YENEEA. The CDR3 contains 15 residues. V was trimmed by 4 bases and J by 10 bases, leaving 20 bases between them. CDR3 in DNA: TGTGCCAGCAGCTCTGGAATGGGCAACAAGCGGGAGCAGTTCTTC. It is translated as CASSSGMGNKREQFF.

V usage is TRBV10-3 and J usage is TRBJ2-3, with D possibly matching TRBD2 (6 bases). Germline V CDR1 and CDR2: ENHRY, SYGVKD. V dropped 6 bases and J dropped 2 bases, with 15 bases sitting between them. The CDR3 has 15 residues. The CDR3 bases are TGTGCCATCAGCGCTAGCGCACAGTACACAGATACGCAGTATTTT. Its protein product is CAISASAQYTDTQYF.

The chain has TRBV28 and TRBJ2-7; 8 nucleotides line up with TRBD1. The CDR3 runs to 15 residues. The germline CDR1 and CDR2 sequences are MDHEN and SYDVKM. Trimming at V came to 4 bases and at J to 1 base, leaving 6 bases not matched to a gene. This chain's CDR3 is CASSSGQGASYEQYF. CDR3 DNA sequence: TGTGCCAGCAGTTCCGGGCAGGGGGCTTCCTACGAGCAGTACTTC.

In its sample, this clone was seen once. V is TRBV28 and J is TRBJ2-7; no reliable D call. CDR1 MDHEN and CDR2 SYDVKM come from the germline V gene. The CDR3 runs 13 residues. Trimming took 3 bases from V and 2 from J, leaving 8 bases between them. Written as DNA, the CDR3 is TGTGCCAGCAGTTTCCAGACACCCTACGAGCAGTACTTC. It is translated as CASSFQTPYEQYF.

Remarks on this clone: The same CDR3 can be traced to other DNA sequences in this sample. The chain combines TRBV5-4 with TRBJ2-5, with D unresolved. Germline values: CDR1 SGHNT, CDR2 YYREEE (reference sequence). The CDR3 consists of 13 residues. Trimming removed 1 base from V and 2 bases from J, with 6 bases in between. CDR3 region: CASSLTVQETQYF. The CDR3 region has the DNA TGTGCCAGCAGCTTGACGGTACAAGAGACCCAGTACTTC.

The V and J genes are TRBV7-2 and TRBJ1-5; TRBD1 matches at 7 bases. Germline trimming cut 5 bases from V and 6 bases from J; bases unmatched to any gene: 4. The CDR3 covers 13 residues. CDR1 SGHTA and CDR2 FQGNSA come from the germline V gene. CDR3 in DNA: TGTGCCAGCAGCCGGGACAGTTTTCAGCCCCAGCATTTT. Its translation is CASSRDSFQPQHF.

The chain uses TRBV7-2 and TRBJ2-1; 10 nucleotides match TRBD2. After removal of 0 bases from V and 3 bases from J, the junction contained 2 bases not matched to a gene. This CDR3 spans 16 amino acids. Germline V gene data show CDR1 as SGHTA and CDR2 as FQGNSA. The CDR3 sequence is CASSLAASGGYNEQFF. The CDR3 nucleotides are TGTGCCAGCAGCTTAGCCGCTAGCGGGGGCTACAATGAGCAGTTCTTC.

This clone turned up a few times. The chain uses TRBV5-8 and TRBJ1-5, with D unresolved. Trimming cost V 0 bases and J 0 bases, with 13 bases left between them. Germline V gene lookup returns CDR1 SGHTS and CDR2 YDEGEE. The length of the CDR3 is 17 residues. The CDR3 sequence: CASSLAAVLYSNQPQHF. The CDR3 coding sequence is TGTGCCAGCAGCTTGGCGGCGGTCCTCTATAGCAATCAGCCCCAGCATTTT.

The chain couples TRBV5-5 to TRBJ1-1; the match to TRBD1 covers 7 bases. The CDR3 runs to 12 residues. CDR1 is SGHKS, CDR2 YYEKEE, per germline (reference sequence). V gave up 7 bases and J gave up 7 bases; unmatched junction bases: 7. As DNA, the CDR3 is TGTGCCAGCTTCCGACAGGGCCTTGAAGCTTTCTTT. Amino acids: CASFRQGLEAFF.

The V and J genes are TRBV28 and TRBJ2-3; a weak D match, TRBD2 (6 bases). The CDR3 totals 14 residues. Germline loops: CDR1 MDHEN, CDR2 SYDVKM. Trimming pared 8 bases from V and 6 bases from J, leaving 18 bases between. In DNA, the CDR3 is TGTGCCAGCCTGCCGGTTGCTAGCGCTGATACGCAGTATTTT. Its translation is CASLPVASADTQYF.

This chain connects TRBV5-1 to TRBJ2-3; 12 bases match TRBD1. Germline assignment: CDR1 SGHRS and CDR2 YFSETQ. The trim removed 7 bases at V and 1 base at J, leaving 10 bases unmatched. The CDR3 contains 17 residues. The CDR3 DNA follows: TGCGCCAGCCTACCGGGACAGGGGGCTGTCGGCACAGATACGCAGTATTTT. Protein product: CASLPGQGAVGTDTQYF.

This clone came up once. This chain uses TRBV6-2 or TRBV6-3 with TRBJ2-7; tentative D call: TRBD1 (6 bases). The CDR3 is made up of 16 amino acids. CDR1 MNHEY and CDR2 SVGEGT come from the germline V gene. The germline V and J ends were trimmed by 2 bases and 0 bases, with 14 bases remaining between them. This chain's CDR3 is CASSYGDTGSSYEQYF. CDR3 bases: TGTGCCAGCAGTTACGGGGACACAGGATCCTCCTACGAGCAGTACTTC.